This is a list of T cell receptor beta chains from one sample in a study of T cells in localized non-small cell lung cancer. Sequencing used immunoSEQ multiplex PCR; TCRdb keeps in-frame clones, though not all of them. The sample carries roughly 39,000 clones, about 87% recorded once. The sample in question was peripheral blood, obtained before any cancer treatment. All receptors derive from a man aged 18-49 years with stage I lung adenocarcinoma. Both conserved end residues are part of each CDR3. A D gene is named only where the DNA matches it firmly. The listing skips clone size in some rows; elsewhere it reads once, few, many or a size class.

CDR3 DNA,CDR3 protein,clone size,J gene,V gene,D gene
TGTGCCAGTAGGATGCGGTACACTGGGCCCCAGCATTTT,CASRMRYTGPQHF,NA,TRBJ1-5,TRBV19,NA
TGTGCCAGCGGGGGGATGATCGCAGGGGGCATCTATGGCTACACCTTC,CASGGMIAGGIYGYTF,NA,TRBJ1-2,TRBV6-4,TRBD1
TGCAGCGTGACCGGGACTAGCGGGGCAGATACGCAGTATTTT,CSVTGTSGADTQYF,once,TRBJ2-3,TRBV29-1,TRBD2
TGTGCCAGCAGTCCAAGCGGGGACGACACCGGGGAGCTGTTTTTT,CASSPSGDDTGELFF,NA,TRBJ2-2,TRBV6-6,TRBD2
TGTGCCAGCAGTCCCGAGGGACCCGTTAACTCCGTTGACCACGAGCAGTACTTC,CASSPEGPVNSVDHEQYF,NA,TRBJ2-7,TRBV27,NA
TGTGCCATCAGCGGACAGGGGAACACCTACGAGCAGTACTTC,CAISGQGNTYEQYF,NA,TRBJ2-7,TRBV10-3,TRBD1
TGCGCCAGCAGCCAAGATTTGCAGGGGGCATGGTCTGAAGCTTTCTTT,CASSQDLQGAWSEAFF,NA,TRBJ1-1,TRBV4-1,TRBD1
TGTGCCAGCAGCTTGATCGATGGGGGGGCTGAAGCTTTCTTT,CASSLIDGGAEAFF,NA,TRBJ1-1,TRBV5-8,NA
TGTGCCAGTAGTATGATTCAGGTCCCCTCTGGGGCCAACGTCCTGACTTTC,CASSMIQVPSGANVLTF,NA,TRBJ2-6,TRBV19,NA
TGTGCCAGCAGTTACGGGCCCCCCGGGCTTTACAATGAGCAGTTCTTC,CASSYGPPGLYNEQFF,NA,TRBJ2-1,TRBV6-5,NA
TGTGCCAGCAGCTTAGGACCAGGGCAGCCAAAGATCCAAGAGACCCAGTACTTC,CASSLGPGQPKIQETQYF,once,TRBJ2-5,TRBV7-9,NA
TGTGCCAGCAGCTTTGAGACAGGGACTTCCTACGAGCAGTACTTC,CASSFETGTSYEQYF,NA,TRBJ2-7,TRBV7-2,NA
TGTGCCAGCAGCCTGGGACTAGCGGGGTTAGCCTACGAGCAGTACTTC,CASSLGLAGLAYEQYF,NA,TRBJ2-7,TRBV7-2,TRBD2
TGTGCCAGCAGCTTACGACAGGGGGCCGATACGCAGTATTTT,CASSLRQGADTQYF,NA,TRBJ2-3,TRBV7-3,TRBD1
TGCGCCAGCAGCGTCGGATCCGGGAGGGCTGAAGCTTTCTTT,CASSVGSGRAEAFF,NA,TRBJ1-1,TRBV5-1,NA
TGTGCCAGCAGCGATACAGGGTCGAACACCGGGGAGCTGTTTTTT,CASSDTGSNTGELFF,NA,TRBJ2-2,TRBV7-9,NA
TGCGCCAGCAGCCAAGATGGTCCCTACGAGCAGTACTTC,CASSQDGPYEQYF,NA,TRBJ2-7,TRBV4-1,NA
TGTGCCAGCAGTATTTATGGGAGGGGGACAGAAGGCTACGAGCAGTACTTC,CASSIYGRGTEGYEQYF,NA,TRBJ2-7,TRBV7-9,NA
TGCGCCAGCAGCCAAAACCCGGGGAAGGGGGAGACCCAGTACTTC,CASSQNPGKGETQYF,NA,TRBJ2-5,TRBV4-3,NA
TGTGCCAGCAGCTTAGGCAGGGGGCGTAGCCAGCCCCAGCATTTT,CASSLGRGRSQPQHF,few,TRBJ1-5,TRBV7-2,TRBD1
TGTGCCAGCAGTCCATCGGGGTACGTCGGAGGCTACACCTTC,CASSPSGYVGGYTF,NA,TRBJ1-2,TRBV6-1,NA
TGCGCCAGCAGCTTGGATTCGGGGGCAAATCAGCCCCAGCATTTT,CASSLDSGANQPQHF,once,TRBJ1-5,TRBV5-1,NA
TGTGCCTGGGGGCCGGGTGGAAACACCATATATTTT,CAWGPGGNTIYF,NA,TRBJ1-3,TRBV30,NA
TGTGCCAGCAGCGTAGGCGGTAGCAATCAGCCCCAGCATTTT,CASSVGGSNQPQHF,NA,TRBJ1-5,TRBV9,NA
TGTGCCAGTAACACCAAACACCGGGACTCTTCTAACTATGGCTACACCTTC,CASNTKHRDSSNYGYTF,NA,TRBJ1-2,TRBV19,NA
TGCAGCGTTGAACGGGACAGGGGGTCCGAGCAGTACTTC,CSVERDRGSEQYF,NA,TRBJ2-7,TRBV29-1,TRBD1
TGTGCCAGCAGCTTGTGGGGGGGCTCAGATACGCAGTATTTT,CASSLWGGSDTQYF,NA,TRBJ2-3,TRBV5-5,NA
TGTGCCAGTACCCCCAGGACAGGGAACACTGAAGCTTTCTTT,CASTPRTGNTEAFF,NA,TRBJ1-1,TRBV19,TRBD1
TGTGCCAGCTCCCCGAAGGGGGGCGATGGCTACACCTTC,CASSPKGGDGYTF,NA,TRBJ1-2,TRBV18,NA
TGTGCCAGCAGTCGGGGGACAGTCGAAAAACTGTTTTTT,CASSRGTVEKLFF,NA,TRBJ1-4,TRBV7-9,TRBD1
TGTGCCAGCAGGGGACTGGCACAGGTAGCTTTCTTT,CASRGLAQVAFF,NA,TRBJ1-1,TRBV2,NA
TGCGCCAGCAGGAGTAGCGGGGGGGGTTATGGTGAGCAGTTCTTC,CASRSSGGGYGEQFF,NA,TRBJ2-1,TRBV10-2,TRBD2
TGCAGCGGTAGACAGGGCCAAGGGACTGAAGCTTTCTTT,CSGRQGQGTEAFF,NA,TRBJ1-1,TRBV29-1,TRBD1
TGTGCCAGCAGTGTACTAGCGGACTCCTACAATGAGCAGTTCTTC,CASSVLADSYNEQFF,once,TRBJ2-1,TRBV6-1,TRBD2
TGTGCCTGGAGTGATACAGGGGGCGGTCAGCCCCAGCATTTT,CAWSDTGGGQPQHF,NA,TRBJ1-5,TRBV30,TRBD1
TGCGCCAGCAGCTTTGGTCCGGACGGTGACTATGGCTACACCTTC,CASSFGPDGDYGYTF,NA,TRBJ1-2,TRBV5-1,NA
TGTGCCAGCAGCCCCTCTGGACTGGGAAAGGGCACAGATACGCAGTATTTT,CASSPSGLGKGTDTQYF,NA,TRBJ2-3,TRBV4-2,NA
TGTGCCAGCCCGCCGCATGCCTCGCGGGGCTACACCTTC,CASPPHASRGYTF,NA,TRBJ1-2,TRBV7-9,NA
TGTGCCAGCAGTTTTTTAGCGGGGGGGCTAAATGAGCAGTTCTTC,CASSFLAGGLNEQFF,NA,TRBJ2-1,TRBV28,TRBD2
TGTGCCAGCAGTTACTCCCAGGGTCAGGCAGGTGAGCAGTTCTTC,CASSYSQGQAGEQFF,NA,TRBJ2-1,TRBV6-6,NA
TGTGCCTGGAGTACCGCGGGAGGGGACTCCTATGGCTACACCTTC,CAWSTAGGDSYGYTF,few,TRBJ1-2,TRBV30,NA
TGCGCCAGCAGCCAAGATCCATACTTGGGAACTAATGAAAAACTGTTTTTT,CASSQDPYLGTNEKLFF,NA,TRBJ1-4,TRBV4-3,NA
TGTGCCAGCACCTCGGACATCCGAGGGACCCAGTACTTC,CASTSDIRGTQYF,once,TRBJ2-5,TRBV5-6,NA
TGTGCCAGCAGCACCGGGACAGCCACTGAAGCTTTCTTT,CASSTGTATEAFF,NA,TRBJ1-1,TRBV7-8,TRBD1
TGTGCCATCACTAGCGGGGGGGGCACAGATACGCAGTATTTT,CAITSGGGTDTQYF,few,TRBJ2-3,TRBV10-3,TRBD2
TGTGCCAGCAGTTACGACAGGTTCTACAATGAGCAGTTCTTC,CASSYDRFYNEQFF,once,TRBJ2-1,TRBV6-5,NA
TGTGCCAGCAGCTTAGCTCCTCGGACAGGGCTGGGGAATGAGCAGTTCTTC,CASSLAPRTGLGNEQFF,NA,TRBJ2-1,TRBV11-3,TRBD1
TGCGCCAGCAGCCAAAGACGTTACAATGAGCAGTTCTTC,CASSQRRYNEQFF,NA,TRBJ2-1,TRBV4-3,NA
TGTGCCAGCAGCCTTCTTCTTCTGGGTCCCTCCTACAATGAGCAGTTCTTC,CASSLLLLGPSYNEQFF,NA,TRBJ2-1,TRBV5-4,NA